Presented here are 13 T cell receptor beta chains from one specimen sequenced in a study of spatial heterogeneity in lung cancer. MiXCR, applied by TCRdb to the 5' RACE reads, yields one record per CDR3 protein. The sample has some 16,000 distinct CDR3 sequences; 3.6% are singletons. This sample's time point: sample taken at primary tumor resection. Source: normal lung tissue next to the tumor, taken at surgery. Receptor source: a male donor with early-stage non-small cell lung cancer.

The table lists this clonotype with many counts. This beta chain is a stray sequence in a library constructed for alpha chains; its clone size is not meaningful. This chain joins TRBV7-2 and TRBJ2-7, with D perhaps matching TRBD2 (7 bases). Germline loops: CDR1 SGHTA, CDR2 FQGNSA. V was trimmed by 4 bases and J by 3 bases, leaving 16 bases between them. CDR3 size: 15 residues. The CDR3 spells CASSSRGGSVYEQYF. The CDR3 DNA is TGTGCCAGCAGCTCCAGGGGCGGGAGTGTCTACGAGCAGTACTTC.

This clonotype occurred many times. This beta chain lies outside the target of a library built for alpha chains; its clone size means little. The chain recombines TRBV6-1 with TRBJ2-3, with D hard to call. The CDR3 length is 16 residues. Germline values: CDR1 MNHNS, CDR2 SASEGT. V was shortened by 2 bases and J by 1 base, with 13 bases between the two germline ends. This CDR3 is CASSEIWAPGTDTQYF. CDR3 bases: TGTGCCAGCAGTGAAATATGGGCCCCTGGCACAGATACGCAGTATTTT.

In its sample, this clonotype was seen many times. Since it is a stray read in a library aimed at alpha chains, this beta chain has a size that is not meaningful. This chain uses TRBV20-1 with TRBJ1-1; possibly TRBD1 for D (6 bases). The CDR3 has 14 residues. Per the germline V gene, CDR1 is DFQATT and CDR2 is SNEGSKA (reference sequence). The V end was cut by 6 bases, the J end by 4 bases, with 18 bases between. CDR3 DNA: TGCAGTGCAATTACAGGGAGCCGATTCACTGAAGCTTTCTTT. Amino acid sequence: CSAITGSRFTEAFF.

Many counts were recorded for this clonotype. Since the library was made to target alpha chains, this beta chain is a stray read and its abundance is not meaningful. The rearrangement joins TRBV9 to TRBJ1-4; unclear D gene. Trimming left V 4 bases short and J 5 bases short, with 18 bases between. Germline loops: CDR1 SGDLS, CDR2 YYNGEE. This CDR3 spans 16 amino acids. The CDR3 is CASSRQKNSPNEKLFF. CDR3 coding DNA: TGTGCCAGCAGCCGACAAAAGAACAGTCCCAATGAAAAACTGTTTTTT.

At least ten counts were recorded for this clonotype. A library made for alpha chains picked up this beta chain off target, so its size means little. The CDR3, as DNA: TGTGCCAGCAGCTTAGGGGCTAGCGGTAACAATGAGCAGTTCTTC. Protein: CASSLGASGNNEQFF. This sequence joins TRBV7-9 and TRBJ2-1, with 7 bases identical to TRBD2. CDR1 SEHNR and CDR2 FQNEAQ come from the germline V gene (reference sequence). Unmatched junction bases numbered 5, after V lost 1 base and J lost 5 bases. The CDR3 is 15 residues long.

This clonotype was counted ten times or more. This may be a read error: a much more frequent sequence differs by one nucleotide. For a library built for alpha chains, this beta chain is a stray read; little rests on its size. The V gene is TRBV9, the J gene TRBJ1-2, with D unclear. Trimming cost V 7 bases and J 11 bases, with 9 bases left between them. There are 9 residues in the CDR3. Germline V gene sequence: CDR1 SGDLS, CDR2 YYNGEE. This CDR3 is CASETPYTF. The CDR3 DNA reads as TGTGCCAGCGAGACGCCTTACACCTTC.

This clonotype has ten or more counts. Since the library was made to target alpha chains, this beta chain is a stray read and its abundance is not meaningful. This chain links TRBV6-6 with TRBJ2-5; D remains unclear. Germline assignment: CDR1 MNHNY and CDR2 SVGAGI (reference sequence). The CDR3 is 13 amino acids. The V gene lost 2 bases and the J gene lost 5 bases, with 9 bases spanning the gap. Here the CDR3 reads CASSYSEMETQYF. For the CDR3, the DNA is TGTGCCAGCAGTTACAGTGAAATGGAGACCCAGTACTTC.

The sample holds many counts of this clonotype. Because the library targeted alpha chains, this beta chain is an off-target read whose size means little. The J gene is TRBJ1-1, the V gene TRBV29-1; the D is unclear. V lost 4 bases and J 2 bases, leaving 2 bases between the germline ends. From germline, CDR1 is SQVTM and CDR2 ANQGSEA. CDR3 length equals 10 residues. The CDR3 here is CSVVNTEAFF. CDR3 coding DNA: TGCAGCGTTGTAAACACTGAAGCTTTCTTT.

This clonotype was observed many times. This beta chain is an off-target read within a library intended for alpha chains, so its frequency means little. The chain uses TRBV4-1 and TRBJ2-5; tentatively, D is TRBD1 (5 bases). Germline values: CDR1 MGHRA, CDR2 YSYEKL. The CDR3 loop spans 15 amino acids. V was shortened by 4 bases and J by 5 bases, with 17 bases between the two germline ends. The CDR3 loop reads CASSLFLRVGETQYF. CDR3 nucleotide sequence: TGCGCCAGCAGCCTTTTCCTCAGGGTTGGTGAGACCCAGTACTTC.

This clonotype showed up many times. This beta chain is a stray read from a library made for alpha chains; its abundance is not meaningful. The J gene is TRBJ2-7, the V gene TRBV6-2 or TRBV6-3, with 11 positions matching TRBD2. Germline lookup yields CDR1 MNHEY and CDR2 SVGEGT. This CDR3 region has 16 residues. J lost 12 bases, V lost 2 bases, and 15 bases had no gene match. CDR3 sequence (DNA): TGTGCCAGCAGTTACGGTGTCGGCTCTAGCGGGAGGCCCTTGTACTTC. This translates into CASSYGVGSSGRPLYF.

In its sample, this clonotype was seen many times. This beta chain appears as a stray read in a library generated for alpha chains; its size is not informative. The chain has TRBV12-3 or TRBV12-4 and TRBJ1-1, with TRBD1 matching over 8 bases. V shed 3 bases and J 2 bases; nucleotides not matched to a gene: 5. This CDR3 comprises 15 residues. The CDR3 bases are TGTGCCAGCAGTTTTCAGGGGGCAGCTAACACTGAAGCTTTCTTT. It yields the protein CASSFQGAANTEAFF.

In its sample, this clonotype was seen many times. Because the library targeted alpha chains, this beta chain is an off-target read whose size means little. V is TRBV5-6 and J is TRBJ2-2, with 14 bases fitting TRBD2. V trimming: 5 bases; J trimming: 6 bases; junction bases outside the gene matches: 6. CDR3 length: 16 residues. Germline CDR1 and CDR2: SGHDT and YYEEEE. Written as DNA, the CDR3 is TGTGCCAGCAGGCTTGGACTAGCGGGAGGAGCCGGGGAGCTGTTTTTT. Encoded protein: CASRLGLAGGAGELFF.

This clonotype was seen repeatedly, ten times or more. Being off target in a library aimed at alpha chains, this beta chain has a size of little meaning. DNA of the CDR3: TGTGCCAGCAGTCTAAACTCCTACAATGAGCAGTTCTTC. It yields the protein CASSLNSYNEQFF. The chain joins TRBV27 to TRBJ2-1, with D unclear. Trimming cost V 5 bases and J 0 bases, with 5 bases left between them. Germline assignment: CDR1 MNHEY and CDR2 SMNVEV (reference sequence). CDR3 length: 13 amino acids.